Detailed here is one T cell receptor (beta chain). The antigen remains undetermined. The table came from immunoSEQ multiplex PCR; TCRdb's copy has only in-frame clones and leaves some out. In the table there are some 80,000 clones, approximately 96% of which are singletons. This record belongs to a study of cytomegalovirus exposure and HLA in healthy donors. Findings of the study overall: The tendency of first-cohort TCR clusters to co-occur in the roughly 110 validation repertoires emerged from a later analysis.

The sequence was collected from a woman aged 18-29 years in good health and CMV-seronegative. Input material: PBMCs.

The CDR3 sequence: CASRHLQGGQPQHF. The CDR3 coding sequence is TGTGCCAGCAGACATCTACAGGGAGGGCAGCCCCAGCATTTT. The chain carries TRBV6-6 and TRBJ1-5; possibly TRBD1 for D (6 bases). Germline-derived CDR1 and CDR2 are MNHNY and SVGAGI (reference sequence). V gave up 6 bases and J gave up 7 bases, with 16 bases separating them. The CDR3 loop spans 14 amino acids.